The 14 T cell receptor beta chains reported below all come from one sample, sequenced in a study of T cell repertoires in cytomegalovirus infection. A single record per CDR3 protein comes from TCRdb applying MiXCR to the reads. The sample holds over 450,000 distinct CDR3 sequences, about 10% seen once. The sequencing input was PBMCs. The receptors were sampled from a human donor in good health (CMV status not recorded). Some clones in this sample may be carry-over from other donors' samples.

This clonotype was picked up a small number of times. V gene TRBV12-3 or TRBV12-4 combines with J gene TRBJ2-1, with 7 bases identical to TRBD2. Trimming cost V 6 bases and J 8 bases; bases outside gene matches: 7. This CDR3 spans 13 amino acids. CDR3 nucleotide sequence: TGTGCCAGCAGGGAGGCGGGAGTTTATGAGCAGTTCTTC. It specifies CASREAGVYEQFF.

This clonotype has a count of ten or more. The rearrangement uses TRBV12-3 or TRBV12-4 and TRBJ1-4; TRBD1 aligns across 7 bases. V lost 7 bases and J lost 0; bases outside the gene matches: 8. The length of the CDR3 is 16 residues. The CDR3 protein is CASTKTGPATNEKLFF. CDR3 DNA: TGTGCCAGCACTAAGACAGGGCCCGCAACTAATGAAAAACTGTTTTTT.

This clonotype was observed at least ten times. V and J are TRBV6-1 and TRBJ2-2; D perhaps matches TRBD2 (7 bases). CDR3 size: 16 residues. Germline V gene data show CDR1 as MNHNS and CDR2 as SASEGT. The V end lost 6 bases, the J end lost 2 bases, and 16 bases lay between the germline ends. CDR3 in amino acids: CASSQTGGANTGELFF. CDR3 coding DNA: TGTGCCAGCAGCCAAACGGGGGGCGCCAACACCGGGGAGCTGTTTTTT.

V usage is TRBV27 and J usage is TRBJ2-3; D is ambiguous. There are 15 residues in the CDR3. CDR1 MNHEY and CDR2 SMNVEV come from the germline V gene (reference sequence). V dropped 0 bases and J dropped 0 bases, with 7 bases sitting between them. Here the CDR3 reads CASSLSTASTDTQYF. CDR3 nucleotides: TGTGCCAGCAGTTTATCGACGGCTAGCACAGATACGCAGTATTTT.

The table lists this clonotype with many counts. This chain joins TRBV6-1 and TRBJ2-3, with TRBD2 identical over 15 bases. Trimming removed 7 bases from V and 6 bases from J; junction bases left unmatched: 5. There are 15 residues in the CDR3. Germline V CDR1 and CDR2: MNHNS, SASEGT. The CDR3: CASIGLAGGPDTQYF. The CDR3 DNA reads TGTGCCAGCATTGGACTAGCGGGAGGGCCGGATACGCAGTATTTT.

In its sample, this clonotype was seen many times. The chain links TRBV5-4 to TRBJ1-1, with 8 bases matching TRBD1. CDR1 is SGHNT and CDR2 is YYREEE in the germline V gene (reference sequence). The CDR3 loop spans 16 amino acids. The J segment lost 3 bases and the V segment lost 3 bases, leaving 10 bases of the junction unmatched. CDR3 in amino acids: CASSSPRDRLYTEAFF. DNA of the CDR3: TGTGCCAGCAGCTCCCCCCGGGACAGGTTGTACACTGAAGCTTTCTTT.

V usage is TRBV28 and J usage is TRBJ2-5, with TRBD1 matching over 8 bases. The J segment lost 1 base and the V segment lost 8 bases, leaving 9 bases of the junction unmatched. This CDR3 contains 15 residues. Germline V gene lookup returns CDR1 MDHEN and CDR2 SYDVKM. The CDR3 DNA reads TGTGCCAGCGGATTACGGGGGACAGGCCAAGAGACCCAGTACTTC. Protein: CASGLRGTGQETQYF.

This clonotype was seen repeatedly, ten times or more. The chain couples TRBV7-3 to TRBJ1-2; tentatively, D is TRBD1 (6 bases). Germline loops: CDR1 SGHTA, CDR2 FQGTGA. The CDR3 length is 13 residues. The V gene lost 1 base and the J gene lost 7 bases, with 10 bases spanning the gap. The CDR3 nucleotides read TGTGCCAGCAGCTTAAGTCAAGGGGGTGGCTACACCTTC. This encodes CASSLSQGGGYTF.

This clonotype was counted a few times. The chain employs TRBV13 and TRBJ1-4, with a possible D match to TRBD1 (6 bases). Trimming took off 4 bases at V and 8 bases at J, with 11 bases between the two ends. The CDR3 runs to 13 residues. The germline CDR1 and CDR2 sequences are PRHDT and FYEKMQ (reference sequence). The CDR3 DNA follows: TGTGCCAGCAGCTGGGGGCGGGACGAAAAACTGTTTTTT. It codes for CASSWGRDEKLFF.

The sample holds many counts of this clonotype. V is TRBV19 and J is TRBJ1-4; D is unresolved. Germline V gene lookup returns CDR1 LNHDA and CDR2 SQIVND (reference sequence). The ends were cut back, 7 bases at V and 10 bases at J, with 13 bases in the middle. This CDR3 is 12 amino acids long. For the CDR3, the DNA is TGTGCCAGTACTCTATCTTTCGGAAAACTGTTTTTT. Its translation is CASTLSFGKLFF.

This clonotype was seen repeatedly, ten times or more. The V and J genes are TRBV11-3 and TRBJ2-1, with 7 bases identical to TRBD2. Looked up from germline, CDR1 is SGHNT and CDR2 is YENEEA. J lost 3 bases, V lost 5 bases, and 16 bases had no gene match. CDR3 size: 18 residues. CDR3 nucleotides: TGTGCCAGCAGCCTTGGGAGGGCTAGCGGCCGGCACTACAATGAGCAGTTCTTC. Translation: CASSLGRASGRHYNEQFF.

This clonotype has only a few counts. The chain is built from TRBV14 and TRBJ2-7, with unresolved D. This CDR3 contains 12 residues. V lost 6 bases and J 1 base, leaving 7 bases between the germline ends. CDR1 is SGHDN and CDR2 is FVKESK in the germline V gene. The CDR3 sequence: CASSRTSYEQYF. The DNA of the CDR3 is TGTGCCAGCAGTCGAACTTCCTACGAGCAGTACTTC.

The rearrangement joins TRBV12-3 or TRBV12-4 to TRBJ2-5; 7 bases agree with TRBD2. This CDR3 spans 12 amino acids. J was trimmed by 8 bases and V by 5 bases; bases with no gene match: 5. DNA for the CDR3: TGTGCCAGCAGTCCGCGGGGGACCACCCAGTACTTC. The encoded protein is CASSPRGTTQYF.

This clonotype has a count of ten or more. The chain employs TRBV7-3 and TRBJ1-1; D is undetermined. Trimming took 5 bases from V and 0 from J, leaving 13 bases between them. This CDR3 has 15 residues. Germline lookup yields CDR1 SGHTA and CDR2 FQGTGA. Written as DNA, the CDR3 is TGTGCCAGCAGCAGTGGAGGAGGGATGAACACTGAAGCTTTCTTT. It codes for CASSSGGGMNTEAFF.